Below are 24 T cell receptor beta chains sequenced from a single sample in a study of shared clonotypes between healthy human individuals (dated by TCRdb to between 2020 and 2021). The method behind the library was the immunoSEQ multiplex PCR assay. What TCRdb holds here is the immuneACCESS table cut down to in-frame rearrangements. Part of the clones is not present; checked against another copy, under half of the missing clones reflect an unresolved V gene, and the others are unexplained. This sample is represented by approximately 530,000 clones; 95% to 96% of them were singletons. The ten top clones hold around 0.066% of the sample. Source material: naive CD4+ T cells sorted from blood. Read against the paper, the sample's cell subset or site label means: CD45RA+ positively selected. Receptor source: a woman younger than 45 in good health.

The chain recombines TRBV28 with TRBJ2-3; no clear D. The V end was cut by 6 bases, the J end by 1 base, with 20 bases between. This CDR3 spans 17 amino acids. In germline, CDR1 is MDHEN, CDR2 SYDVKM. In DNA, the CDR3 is TGTGCCAGCAGCAACTATCCGGACCCCTTTGGCACAGATACGCAGTATTTT. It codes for CASSNYPDPFGTDTQYF.

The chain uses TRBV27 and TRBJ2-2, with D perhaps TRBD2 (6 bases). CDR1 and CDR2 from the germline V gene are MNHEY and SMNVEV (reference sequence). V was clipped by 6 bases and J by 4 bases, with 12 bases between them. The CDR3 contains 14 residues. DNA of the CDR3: TGTGCCAGCAGATTAGCGGCCAGCACCGGGGAGCTGTTTTTT. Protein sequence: CASRLAASTGELFF.

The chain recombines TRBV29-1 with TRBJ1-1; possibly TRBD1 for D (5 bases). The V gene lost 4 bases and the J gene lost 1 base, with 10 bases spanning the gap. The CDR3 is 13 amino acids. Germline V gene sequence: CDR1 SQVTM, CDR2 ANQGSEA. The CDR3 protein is CSVGRQSNTEAFF. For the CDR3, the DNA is TGCAGCGTTGGGAGACAGTCGAACACTGAAGCTTTCTTT.

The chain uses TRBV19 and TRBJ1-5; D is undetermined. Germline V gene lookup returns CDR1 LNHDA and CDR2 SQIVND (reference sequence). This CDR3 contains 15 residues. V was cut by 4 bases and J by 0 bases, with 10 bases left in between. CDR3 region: CASSRPQDSNQPQHF. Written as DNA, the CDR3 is TGTGCCAGTAGTAGGCCCCAGGATAGCAATCAGCCCCAGCATTTT.

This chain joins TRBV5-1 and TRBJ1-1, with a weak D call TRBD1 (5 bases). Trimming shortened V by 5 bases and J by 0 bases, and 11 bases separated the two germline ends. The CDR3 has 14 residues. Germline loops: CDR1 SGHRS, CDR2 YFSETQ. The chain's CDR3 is CASRQTGMNTEAFF. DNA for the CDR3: TGCGCCAGCAGACAAACAGGAATGAACACTGAAGCTTTCTTT.

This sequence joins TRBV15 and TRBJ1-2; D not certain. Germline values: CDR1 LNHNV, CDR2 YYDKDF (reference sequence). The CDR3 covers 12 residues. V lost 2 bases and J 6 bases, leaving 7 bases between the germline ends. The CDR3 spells CATSRRADGYTF. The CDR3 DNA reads TGTGCCACCAGCAGAAGGGCGGATGGCTACACCTTC.

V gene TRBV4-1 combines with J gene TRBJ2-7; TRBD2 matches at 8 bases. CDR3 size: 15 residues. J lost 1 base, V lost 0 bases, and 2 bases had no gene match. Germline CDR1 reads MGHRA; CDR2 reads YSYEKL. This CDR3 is CASSQDPGGSYEQYF. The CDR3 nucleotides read TGCGCCAGCAGCCAAGATCCGGGGGGGTCCTACGAGCAGTACTTC.

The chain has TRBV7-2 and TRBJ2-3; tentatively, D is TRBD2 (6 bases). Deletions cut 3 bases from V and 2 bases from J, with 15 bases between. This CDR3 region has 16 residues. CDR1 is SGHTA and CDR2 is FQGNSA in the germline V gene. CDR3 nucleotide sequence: TGTGCCAGCAGCTTCTTGGTTAGCGGCCACACAGATACGCAGTATTTT. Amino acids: CASSFLVSGHTDTQYF. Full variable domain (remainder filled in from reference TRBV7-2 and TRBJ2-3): GAGVSQSPSNKVTEKGKDVELRCDPISGHTALYWYRQSLGQGLEFLIYFQGNSAPDKSGLPSDRFSAERTGGSVSTLTIQRTQQEDSAVYLCASSFLVSGHTDTQYFGPGTRLTVL.

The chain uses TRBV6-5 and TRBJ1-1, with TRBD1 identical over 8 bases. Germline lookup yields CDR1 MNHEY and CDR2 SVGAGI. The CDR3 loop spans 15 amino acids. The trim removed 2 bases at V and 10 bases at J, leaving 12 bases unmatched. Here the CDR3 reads CASSYNSGGAGGAFF. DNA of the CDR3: TGTGCCAGCAGTTACAACTCAGGGGGCGCAGGAGGAGCTTTCTTT.

The CDR3 loop is CASSLAAGGTSSYNEQFF. The CDR3 DNA reads as TGCGCCAGCAGCTTGGCTGCGGGAGGAACTAGCTCCTACAATGAGCAGTTCTTC. The rearrangement joins TRBV5-1 to TRBJ2-1; 8 bases agree with TRBD2. The CDR3 spans 18 residues. V lost 0 bases, J lost 0 bases, and 8 bases stayed unmatched. Germline V lookup: CDR1 SGHRS, CDR2 YFSETQ.

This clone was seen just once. The CDR3 nucleotides read TGTGCCAGCAGCTTACAGGACCTCTCCTACAATGAGCAGTTCTTC. As protein: CASSLQDLSYNEQFF. The V call is TRBV7-9, the J call TRBJ2-1; D remains unclear. There are 15 residues in the CDR3. Germline V CDR1 and CDR2: SEHNR, FQNEAQ (reference sequence). V was cut by 2 bases and J by 0 bases, with 8 bases left in between.

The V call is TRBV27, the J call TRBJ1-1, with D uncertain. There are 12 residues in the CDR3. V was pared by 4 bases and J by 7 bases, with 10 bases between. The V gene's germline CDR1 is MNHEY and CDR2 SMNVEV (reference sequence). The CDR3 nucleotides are TGTGCCAGCAGTTCTTTCTTTGGTGAAGCTTTCTTT. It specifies CASSSFFGEAFF.

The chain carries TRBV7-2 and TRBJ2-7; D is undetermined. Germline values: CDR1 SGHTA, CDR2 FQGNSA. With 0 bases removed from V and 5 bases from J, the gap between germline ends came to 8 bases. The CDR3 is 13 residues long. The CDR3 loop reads CASSLAQPNEQYF. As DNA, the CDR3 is TGTGCCAGCAGCTTAGCACAGCCTAACGAGCAGTACTTC. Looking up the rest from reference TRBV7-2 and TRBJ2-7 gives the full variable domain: GAGVSQSPSNKVTEKGKDVELRCDPISGHTALYWYRQSLGQGLEFLIYFQGNSAPDKSGLPSDRFSAERTGGSVSTLTIQRTQQEDSAVYLCASSLAQPNEQYFGPGTRLTVT.

CDR3 nucleotides: TGTGCCAGCAGCCAAGAGGGAGCACGTTGGGCCAACGTCCTGACTTTC. The encoded protein is CASSQEGARWANVLTF. The chain uses TRBV14 and TRBJ2-6; a weak D match, TRBD2 (5 bases). V was cut by 0 bases and J by 5 bases, with 11 bases left in between. Germline CDR1 SGHDN, CDR2 FVKESK. The CDR3 contains 16 residues.

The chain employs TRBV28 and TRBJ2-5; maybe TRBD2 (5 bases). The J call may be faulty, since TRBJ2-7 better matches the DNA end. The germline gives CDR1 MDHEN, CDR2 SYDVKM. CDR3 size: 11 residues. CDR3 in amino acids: CASSLGSEQYF. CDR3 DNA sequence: TGTGCCAGCAGTTTAGGGAGCGAGCAGTACTTC.

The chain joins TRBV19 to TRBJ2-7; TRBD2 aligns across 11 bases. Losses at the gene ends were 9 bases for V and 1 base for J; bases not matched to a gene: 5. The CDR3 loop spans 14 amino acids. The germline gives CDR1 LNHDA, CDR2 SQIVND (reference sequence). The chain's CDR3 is CASAGLADSYEQYF. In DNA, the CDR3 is TGTGCCAGCGCGGGACTAGCGGATTCCTACGAGCAGTACTTC. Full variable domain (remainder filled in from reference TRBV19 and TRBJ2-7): DGGITQSPKYLFRKEGQNVTLSCEQNLNHDAMYWYRQDPGQGLRLIYYSQIVNDFQKGDIAEGYSVSREKKESFPLTVTSAQKNPTAFYLCASAGLADSYEQYFGPGTRLTVT.

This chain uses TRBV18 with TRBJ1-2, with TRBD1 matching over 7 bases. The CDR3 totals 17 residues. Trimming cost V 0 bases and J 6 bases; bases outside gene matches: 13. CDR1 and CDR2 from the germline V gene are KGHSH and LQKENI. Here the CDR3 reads CASSPPGQAGLSHGYTF. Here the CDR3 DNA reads TGTGCCAGCTCACCACCAGGACAGGCCGGGCTTTCGCATGGCTACACCTTC.

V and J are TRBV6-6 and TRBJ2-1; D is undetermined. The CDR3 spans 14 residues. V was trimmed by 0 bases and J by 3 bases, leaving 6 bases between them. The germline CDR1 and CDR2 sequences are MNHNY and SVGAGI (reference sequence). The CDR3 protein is CASSYSASYNEQFF. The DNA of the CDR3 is TGTGCCAGCAGTTACTCTGCTAGCTACAATGAGCAGTTCTTC.

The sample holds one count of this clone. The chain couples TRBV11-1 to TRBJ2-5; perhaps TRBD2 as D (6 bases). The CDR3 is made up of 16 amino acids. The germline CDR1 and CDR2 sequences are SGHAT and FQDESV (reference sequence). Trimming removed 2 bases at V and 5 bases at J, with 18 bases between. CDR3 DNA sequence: TGTGCCAGCAGCTTAAGGGCTAGCGCCACTGGGGAGACCCAGTACTTC. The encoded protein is CASSLRASATGETQYF. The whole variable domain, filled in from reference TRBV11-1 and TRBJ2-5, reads EAEVAQSPRYKITEKSQAVAFWCDPISGHATLYWYRQILGQGPELLVQFQDESVVDDSQLPKDRFSAERLKGVDSTLKIQPAELGDSAMYLCASSLRASATGETQYFGPGTRLLVL.

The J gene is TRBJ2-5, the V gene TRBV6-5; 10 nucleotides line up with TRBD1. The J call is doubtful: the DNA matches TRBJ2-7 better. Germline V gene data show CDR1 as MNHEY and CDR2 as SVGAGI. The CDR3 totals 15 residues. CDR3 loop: CASSPTDRGSGEQYF. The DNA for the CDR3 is TGTGCCAGCAGCCCTACGGACAGGGGGTCCGGCGAGCAGTACTTC.

The CDR3 bases are TGTGCCAGCAGCCACGAGTGGCCAAATCAGCCCCAGCATTTT. Amino acid sequence: CASSHEWPNQPQHF. This chain joins TRBV7-9 and TRBJ1-5; no firm D call. This CDR3 is 14 amino acids long. Germline CDR1 and CDR2: SEHNR and FQNEAQ (reference sequence). V dropped 5 bases and J dropped 4 bases, with 12 bases sitting between them.

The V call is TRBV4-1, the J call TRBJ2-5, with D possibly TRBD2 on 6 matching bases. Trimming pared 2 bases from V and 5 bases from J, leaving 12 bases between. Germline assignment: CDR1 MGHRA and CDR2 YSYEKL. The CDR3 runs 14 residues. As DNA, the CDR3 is TGCGCCAGCAGCCAACCGGGAGACGTTGAGACCCAGTACTTC. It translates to CASSQPGDVETQYF.

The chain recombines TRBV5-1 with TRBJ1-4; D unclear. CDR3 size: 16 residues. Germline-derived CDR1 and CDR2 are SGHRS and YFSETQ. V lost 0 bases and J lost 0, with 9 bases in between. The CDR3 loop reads CASSLGLRSTNEKLFF. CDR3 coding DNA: TGCGCCAGCAGCTTGGGTCTCAGATCAACTAATGAAAAACTGTTTTTT.

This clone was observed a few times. The CDR3: CASSEDVSGYTF. The CDR3, as DNA: TGTGCCAGCAGTGAAGATGTCTCAGGCTACACCTTC. The chain employs TRBV2 and TRBJ1-2; D is unclear. Germline CDR1 and CDR2: SNHLY and FYNNEI. Trimming removed 1 base at V and 8 bases at J, with 8 bases between. The CDR3 consists of 12 residues.